A selection of T cell receptor beta chains follows, all from one sample in a study of a mutant IDH1 vaccine in newly diagnosed glioma. Their recognized antigens are unknown. Produced via immunoSEQ multiplex PCR; TCRdb's table is partial and in-frame only. The sample contains under 65,000 clones, 75% to 85% of which appear only once. Material: PBMCs, obtained from a glioma patient whose treatment included an IDH1 peptide vaccine. The receptor source for this set is a man aged 50-59 years with glioma. Both conserved end residues are part of each CDR3. Fields, in order: V gene, clone size, D gene, J gene, CDR3 length, CDR3 DNA, CDR3 protein. The D gene is left open where the match is weak. The size field is filled for only some rows; it gives once, few, many or a size class.

V gene: TRBV27
clone size: few
D gene: .
J gene: TRBJ1-5
CDR3 length: 14
CDR3 DNA: TGTGCCAGCAGTTCCTATCAGGAGAATCAGCCCCAGCATTTT
CDR3 protein: CASSSYQENQPQHF

V gene: TRBV6-6
clone size: .
D gene: .
J gene: TRBJ1-2
CDR3 length: 13
CDR3 DNA: TGTGCCAGCAGTTACGGGGGTTACTATGGCTACACCTTC
CDR3 protein: CASSYGGYYGYTF

V gene: TRBV4-2
clone size: .
D gene: .
J gene: TRBJ1-1
CDR3 length: 15
CDR3 DNA: TGTGCCAGCAGCCAAGTAGTTGGTGAGAACACTGAAGCTTTCTTT
CDR3 protein: CASSQVVGENTEAFF

V gene: TRBV4-1
clone size: .
D gene: .
J gene: TRBJ2-2
CDR3 length: 12
CDR3 DNA: TGCGCCAGCAGCCCCTTTTCAGGGGAGCTGTTTTTT
CDR3 protein: CASSPFSGELFF

V gene: TRBV6-1
clone size: .
D gene: TRBD1
J gene: TRBJ2-7
CDR3 length: 13
CDR3 DNA: TGTGCCAGCCTTGGACAGGGCTCCTACGAGCAGTACTTC
CDR3 protein: CASLGQGSYEQYF

V gene: TRBV7-9
clone size: .
D gene: .
J gene: TRBJ1-5
CDR3 length: 13
CDR3 DNA: TGTGCCAGCAGCTTAAATAGCAATCAGCCCCAGCATTTT
CDR3 protein: CASSLNSNQPQHF

V gene: TRBV6-1
clone size: .
D gene: TRBD1
J gene: TRBJ1-5
CDR3 length: 14
CDR3 DNA: TGTGCCAGCAGTAGGGGGCAAAGCAATCAGCCCCAGCATTTT
CDR3 protein: CASSRGQSNQPQHF

V gene: TRBV11-1
clone size: .
D gene: .
J gene: TRBJ2-3
CDR3 length: 18
CDR3 DNA: TGTGCCAGCAGCTTAGCGGGACGGCGGAGGGGAGTCACAGATACGCAGTATTTT
CDR3 protein: CASSLAGRRRGVTDTQYF

V gene: TRBV11-2
clone size: .
D gene: .
J gene: TRBJ2-3
CDR3 length: 15
CDR3 DNA: TGTGCCAGCAGCTTAGGGGGGAGAAGCACAGATACGCAGTATTTT
CDR3 protein: CASSLGGRSTDTQYF

V gene: TRBV5-1
clone size: few
D gene: .
J gene: TRBJ1-1
CDR3 length: 15
CDR3 DNA: TGCGCCAGCAGCTTGGTTGTGACAGGTGAAATGCAGGCTTTCTTT
CDR3 protein: CASSLVVTGEMQAFF

V gene: TRBV29-1
clone size: once
D gene: .
J gene: TRBJ2-7
CDR3 length: 13
CDR3 DNA: TGCAGCGTTTTTGGGACAACCATCTACGAGCAGTACTTC
CDR3 protein: CSVFGTTIYEQYF

V gene: TRBV19
clone size: .
D gene: .
J gene: TRBJ1-1
CDR3 length: 11
CDR3 DNA: TGTGCCAGTAGGGCGGGCACTGAAGCTTTCTTT
CDR3 protein: CASRAGTEAFF

V gene: TRBV30
clone size: .
D gene: .
J gene: TRBJ2-7
CDR3 length: 13
CDR3 DNA: TGTGCCTGGAGTGGAACCGGGATCTACGAGCAGTACTTC
CDR3 protein: CAWSGTGIYEQYF

V gene: TRBV6-5
clone size: .
D gene: TRBD1
J gene: TRBJ1-2
CDR3 length: 14
CDR3 DNA: TGTGCCAGCAGCCAGGATGGACAGGCCTATGGCTACACCTTC
CDR3 protein: CASSQDGQAYGYTF

V gene: TRBV29-1
clone size: .
D gene: .
J gene: TRBJ2-1
CDR3 length: 14
CDR3 DNA: TGCAGCGTACTGACAGGGACAGCGGGAATTGAGCAGTTCTTC
CDR3 protein: CSVLTGTAGIEQFF

V gene: TRBV30
clone size: .
D gene: .
J gene: TRBJ1-5
CDR3 length: 14
CDR3 DNA: TGTGCCTGGAACGGACAGTCCCCTAATCAGCCCCAGCATTTT
CDR3 protein: CAWNGQSPNQPQHF

V gene: TRBV7-6
clone size: .
D gene: .
J gene: TRBJ2-5
CDR3 length: 12
CDR3 DNA: TGTGCCAGCAGCTTAATGGGGGAGACCCAGTACTTC
CDR3 protein: CASSLMGETQYF

V gene: TRBV7-7
clone size: .
D gene: TRBD1
J gene: TRBJ2-2
CDR3 length: 15
CDR3 DNA: TGTGCTAGCAGGCCCGGGACAGGGAACACCGGGGAGCTGTTTTTT
CDR3 protein: CASRPGTGNTGELFF

V gene: TRBV28
clone size: .
D gene: TRBD1
J gene: TRBJ2-7
CDR3 length: 12
CDR3 DNA: TGTGCCAGCACACCCCTCAGGGGGGAGCAGTACTTC
CDR3 protein: CASTPLRGEQYF

V gene: TRBV6-4
clone size: .
D gene: TRBD1
J gene: TRBJ2-7
CDR3 length: 20
CDR3 DNA: TGTGCCAGTTTTTATGTGAGCGCAGGGGGCCTAGGTAACAGCTCCCTCGAGCAGTACTTC
CDR3 protein: CASFYVSAGGLGNSSLEQYF

V gene: TRBV5-5
clone size: .
D gene: .
J gene: TRBJ2-7
CDR3 length: 12
CDR3 DNA: TGTGCCAGCAGCTCTGGCGACTCCGAGCAGTACTTC
CDR3 protein: CASSSGDSEQYF

V gene: TRBV19
clone size: .
D gene: .
J gene: TRBJ1-5
CDR3 length: 15
CDR3 DNA: TGTGCCAGTAGTATAGATTTCACAGCAAATCAGCCCCAGCATTTT
CDR3 protein: CASSIDFTANQPQHF

V gene: TRBV15
clone size: once
D gene: .
J gene: TRBJ2-5
CDR3 length: 13
CDR3 DNA: TGTGCCACCAGCAGAGAGTCACAAGAGACCCAGTACTTC
CDR3 protein: CATSRESQETQYF

V gene: TRBV10-3
clone size: .
D gene: .
J gene: TRBJ2-7
CDR3 length: 14
CDR3 DNA: TGTGCCATCAGTGACGGGATCAGCTCCTACGAGCAGTACTTC
CDR3 protein: CAISDGISSYEQYF

V gene: TRBV5-1
clone size: .
D gene: .
J gene: TRBJ1-2
CDR3 length: 14
CDR3 DNA: TGCGCCAGCAGCTTTGAGGGGGGAGCGAGTGGCTACACCTTC
CDR3 protein: CASSFEGGASGYTF

V gene: TRBV5-4
clone size: .
D gene: .
J gene: TRBJ2-2
CDR3 length: 14
CDR3 DNA: TGTGCCAGCAGCACCGGACTATACACCGGGGAGCTGTTTTTT
CDR3 protein: CASSTGLYTGELFF

V gene: TRBV6-5
clone size: .
D gene: .
J gene: TRBJ1-2
CDR3 length: 13
CDR3 DNA: TGTGCCAGCAGTAACAGAGTTAACTATGGCTACACCTTC
CDR3 protein: CASSNRVNYGYTF

V gene: TRBV30
clone size: .
D gene: .
J gene: TRBJ2-7
CDR3 length: 13
CDR3 DNA: TGTGCCTGGAAGTGGGGGCCTAGGGGGGAGCAGTACTTC
CDR3 protein: CAWKWGPRGEQYF

V gene: TRBV5-1
clone size: .
D gene: TRBD2
J gene: TRBJ2-1
CDR3 length: 14
CDR3 DNA: TGCGCCAGCAGCTCAGCGGGGGGCTACAATGAGCAGTTCTTC
CDR3 protein: CASSSAGGYNEQFF

V gene: TRBV14
clone size: .
D gene: .
J gene: TRBJ1-4
CDR3 length: 13
CDR3 DNA: TGTGCCAGCAGCCGGGCGGCTAATGAAAAACTGTTTTTT
CDR3 protein: CASSRAANEKLFF

V gene: TRBV19
clone size: .
D gene: .
J gene: TRBJ2-6
CDR3 length: 15
CDR3 DNA: TGTGCCAGTAGTAAAGGGGTCTCTGGGGCCAACGTCCTGACTTTC
CDR3 protein: CASSKGVSGANVLTF

V gene: TRBV7-2
clone size: once
D gene: TRBD1
J gene: TRBJ2-2
CDR3 length: 17
CDR3 DNA: TGTGCCAGCAGCCCTGATCTGGGACAGGGCAGCACCGGGGAGCTGTTTTTT
CDR3 protein: CASSPDLGQGSTGELFF

V gene: TRBV6-5
clone size: .
D gene: .
J gene: TRBJ1-2
CDR3 length: 13
CDR3 DNA: TGTGCCAGCAGTTATCGGGCGAACTATGGCTACACCTTC
CDR3 protein: CASSYRANYGYTF

V gene: TRBV19
clone size: .
D gene: TRBD2
J gene: TRBJ2-7
CDR3 length: 17
CDR3 DNA: TGTGCCAGTAGTATACACACCGGGACTAGCGGGGTCGACGAGCAGTACTTC
CDR3 protein: CASSIHTGTSGVDEQYF

V gene: TRBV6-5
clone size: .
D gene: TRBD1
J gene: TRBJ1-1
CDR3 length: 14
CDR3 DNA: TGTGCGGTAGGGACAGGTGCCTTGAACACTGAAGCTTTCTTT
CDR3 protein: CAVGTGALNTEAFF

V gene: TRBV10-3
clone size: .
D gene: .
J gene: TRBJ2-5
CDR3 length: 15
CDR3 DNA: TGTGCCATCAGGGATAATCACGGATTACAAGAGACCCAGTACTTC
CDR3 protein: CAIRDNHGLQETQYF

V gene: TRBV14
clone size: .
D gene: .
J gene: TRBJ1-3
CDR3 length: 19
CDR3 DNA: TGTGCCAGCAGCTTCGGTCGGAGACAGACGATTATCTCTGGAAACACCATATATTTT
CDR3 protein: CASSFGRRQTIISGNTIYF

V gene: TRBV7-2
clone size: few
D gene: .
J gene: TRBJ1-4
CDR3 length: 13
CDR3 DNA: TGTGCCAGCAGCTTAACAGGGAATGAAAAACTGTTTTTT
CDR3 protein: CASSLTGNEKLFF

V gene: TRBV9
clone size: .
D gene: .
J gene: TRBJ2-5
CDR3 length: 14
CDR3 DNA: TGTGCCAGCAGCGTGGATCGAGCCCAAGAGACCCAGTACTTC
CDR3 protein: CASSVDRAQETQYF

V gene: TRBV5-4
clone size: .
D gene: TRBD2
J gene: TRBJ2-7
CDR3 length: 15
CDR3 DNA: TGTGCCAGCAGAGCCTCTAGCGGGGACCCTAAAGAGCAGTACTTC
CDR3 protein: CASRASSGDPKEQYF

V gene: TRBV7-2
clone size: .
D gene: .
J gene: TRBJ2-5
CDR3 length: 13
CDR3 DNA: TGTGCCAGCAGCTTAGGCCCCGGAGAGACCCAGTACTTC
CDR3 protein: CASSLGPGETQYF

V gene: TRBV5-4
clone size: once
D gene: TRBD2
J gene: TRBJ2-3
CDR3 length: 14
CDR3 DNA: TGTGCCAGCGGTTCGCGGGGGGGCCACGATACGCAGTATTTT
CDR3 protein: CASGSRGGHDTQYF

V gene: TRBV18
clone size: few
D gene: .
J gene: TRBJ1-1
CDR3 length: 14
CDR3 DNA: TGTGCCAGCTCACCCCGGGGAGGCGGCACTGAAGCTTTCTTT
CDR3 protein: CASSPRGGGTEAFF

V gene: TRBV5-4
clone size: once
D gene: .
J gene: TRBJ1-3
CDR3 length: 15
CDR3 DNA: TGTGCCAGCAGCTTACCAGGCAACCCTGGAAACACCATATATTTT
CDR3 protein: CASSLPGNPGNTIYF

V gene: TRBV6-5
clone size: .
D gene: TRBD1
J gene: TRBJ1-1
CDR3 length: 14
CDR3 DNA: TGTGCCATTATGACCCGACAGGGTAACACTGAAGCTTTCTTT
CDR3 protein: CAIMTRQGNTEAFF

V gene: TRBV28
clone size: .
D gene: .
J gene: TRBJ2-7
CDR3 length: 12
CDR3 DNA: TGTGCCAGCAGTTTGAGAGGGTACGAGCAGTACTTC
CDR3 protein: CASSLRGYEQYF

V gene: TRBV2
clone size: .
D gene: .
J gene: TRBJ2-7
CDR3 length: 15
CDR3 DNA: TGTGCCAGCAGCCCACCGGGACCGAACTCCTACGAGCAGTACTTC
CDR3 protein: CASSPPGPNSYEQYF

V gene: TRBV5-8
clone size: .
D gene: TRBD2
J gene: TRBJ2-7
CDR3 length: 15
CDR3 DNA: TGTGCCAGCAGCCGCAGCGGGAGGGTGAACTACGAGCAGTACTTC
CDR3 protein: CASSRSGRVNYEQYF

V gene: TRBV25-1
clone size: .
D gene: .
J gene: TRBJ2-5
CDR3 length: 15
CDR3 DNA: TGTGCCAGCCGCGCCGAGTCAGGGCAAGGAGGGACCCAGTACTTC
CDR3 protein: CASRAESGQGGTQYF

V gene: TRBV13
clone size: .
D gene: .
J gene: TRBJ2-1
CDR3 length: 15
CDR3 DNA: TGTGCCAGCAGCTTAGTGACCAGGGGGGCCAATGAGCAGTTCTTC
CDR3 protein: CASSLVTRGANEQFF

V gene: TRBV5-1
clone size: .
D gene: .
J gene: TRBJ2-3
CDR3 length: 16
CDR3 DNA: TGCGCCAGCAGCTTGGTACCGGGAGCCACAGCAGATACGCAGTATTTT
CDR3 protein: CASSLVPGATADTQYF

V gene: TRBV5-1
clone size: .
D gene: TRBD1
J gene: TRBJ1-5
CDR3 length: 14
CDR3 DNA: TGCGCCAGCAGCACAGGGGGCGATGATCAGCCCCAGCATTTT
CDR3 protein: CASSTGGDDQPQHF

V gene: TRBV6-5
clone size: .
D gene: .
J gene: TRBJ2-7
CDR3 length: 15
CDR3 DNA: TGTGCCAGCAGTTACTCGATCGTTACCGCCTACGAGCAGTACTTC
CDR3 protein: CASSYSIVTAYEQYF

V gene: TRBV2
clone size: .
D gene: .
J gene: TRBJ2-5
CDR3 length: 15
CDR3 DNA: TGTGCCAGCACTCCCGGGGCTTCGATTCAAGAGACCCAGTACTTC
CDR3 protein: CASTPGASIQETQYF

V gene: TRBV5-5
clone size: .
D gene: .
J gene: TRBJ1-1
CDR3 length: 12
CDR3 DNA: TGTGCCAGCAGCTTGTATTACACTGAAGCTTTCTTT
CDR3 protein: CASSLYYTEAFF

V gene: TRBV9
clone size: few
D gene: .
J gene: TRBJ2-2
CDR3 length: 14
CDR3 DNA: TGTGCCAGCAGCGAAGTAGCCGTAAACGGGGAGCTGTTTTTT
CDR3 protein: CASSEVAVNGELFF

V gene: TRBV7-9
clone size: .
D gene: .
J gene: TRBJ2-1
CDR3 length: 12
CDR3 DNA: TGTGCCCTGGGCGGCTCCTACAATGAGCAGTTCTTC
CDR3 protein: CALGGSYNEQFF

V gene: TRBV7-9
clone size: .
D gene: TRBD1
J gene: TRBJ2-1
CDR3 length: 16
CDR3 DNA: TGTGCCAGCAGCCCTAAGGGACAGGTATCCTACAATGAGCAGTTCTTC
CDR3 protein: CASSPKGQVSYNEQFF

V gene: TRBV5-6
clone size: .
D gene: .
J gene: TRBJ2-2
CDR3 length: 12
CDR3 DNA: TGTGCCAGCAGCTGGGCCACCGGGGAGCTGTTTTTT
CDR3 protein: CASSWATGELFF